The clone carrying this T cell receptor beta chain was seen a single time. Sequenced by immunoSEQ multiplex PCR; TCRdb stores in-frame clones only, minus some. The sample yields about 200,000 clones, around 92% seen once. V shed 3 bases and J 3 bases; nucleotides not matched to a gene: 10. Germline-derived CDR1 and CDR2 are SGHRS and YFSETQ. This CDR3 contains 16 residues. These data belong to a study of blood T cell repertoires in COVID-19. The specimen sequenced was peripheral blood. V usage is TRBV5-1 and J usage is TRBJ2-7; 9 bases line up with TRBD2. The sequence was obtained from a man aged 25-45 years with acute or convalescent COVID-19. CDR3 sequence (DNA): TGCGCCAGCAGCTCCCAGCCGGTAGCGGGAGACTACGAGCAGTACTTC. Translation gives CASSSQPVAGDYEQYF.